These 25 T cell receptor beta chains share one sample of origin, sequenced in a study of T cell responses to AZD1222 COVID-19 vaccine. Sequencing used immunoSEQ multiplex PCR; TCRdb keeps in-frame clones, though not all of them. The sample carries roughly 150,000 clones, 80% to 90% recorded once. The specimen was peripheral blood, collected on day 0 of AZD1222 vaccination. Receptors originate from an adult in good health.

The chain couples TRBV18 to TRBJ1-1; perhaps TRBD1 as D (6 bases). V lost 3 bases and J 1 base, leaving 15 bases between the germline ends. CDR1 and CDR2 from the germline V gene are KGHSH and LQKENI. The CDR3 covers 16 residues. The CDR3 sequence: CASSPKGDIPNTEAFF. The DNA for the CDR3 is TGTGCCAGCTCACCTAAGGGGGATATACCGAACACTGAAGCTTTCTTT.

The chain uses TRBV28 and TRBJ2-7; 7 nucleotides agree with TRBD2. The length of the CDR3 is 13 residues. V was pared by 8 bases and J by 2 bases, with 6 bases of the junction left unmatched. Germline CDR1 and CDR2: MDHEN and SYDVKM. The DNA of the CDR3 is TGTGCCAGCCTTAAGCGGGAACCCTACGAGCAGTACTTC. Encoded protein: CASLKREPYEQYF. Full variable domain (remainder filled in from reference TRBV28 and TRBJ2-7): DVKVTQSSRYLVKRTGEKVFLECVQDMDHENMFWYRQDPGLGLRLIYFSYDVKMKEKGDIPEGYSVSREKKERFSLILESASTNQTSMYLCASLKREPYEQYFGPGTRLTVT.

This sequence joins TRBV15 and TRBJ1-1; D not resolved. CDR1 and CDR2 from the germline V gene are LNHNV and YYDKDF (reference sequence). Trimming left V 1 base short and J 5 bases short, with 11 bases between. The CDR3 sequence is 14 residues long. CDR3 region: CATSRGAEVTEAFF. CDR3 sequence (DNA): TGTGCCACCAGCAGAGGGGCGGAAGTGACTGAAGCTTTCTTT.

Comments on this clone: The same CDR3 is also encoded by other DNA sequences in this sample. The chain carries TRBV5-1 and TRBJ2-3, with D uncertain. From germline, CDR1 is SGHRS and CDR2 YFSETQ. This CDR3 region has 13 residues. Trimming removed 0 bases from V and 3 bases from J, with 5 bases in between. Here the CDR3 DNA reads TGCGCCAGCAGCTTGGTTTCGACAGATACGCAGTATTTT. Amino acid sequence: CASSLVSTDTQYF.

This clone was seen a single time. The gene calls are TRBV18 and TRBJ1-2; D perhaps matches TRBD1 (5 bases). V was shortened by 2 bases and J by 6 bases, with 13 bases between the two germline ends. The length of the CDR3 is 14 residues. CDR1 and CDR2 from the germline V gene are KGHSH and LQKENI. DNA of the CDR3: TGTGCCAGCTCACCAGGGAGGGGAGAGGATGGCTACACCTTC. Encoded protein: CASSPGRGEDGYTF.

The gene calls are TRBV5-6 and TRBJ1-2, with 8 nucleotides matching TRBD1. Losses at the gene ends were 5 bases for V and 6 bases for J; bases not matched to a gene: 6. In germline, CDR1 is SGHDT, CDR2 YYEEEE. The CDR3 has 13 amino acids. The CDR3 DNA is TGTGCCAGCAGGGAGGACAGGGATGATGGCTACACCTTC. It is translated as CASREDRDDGYTF.

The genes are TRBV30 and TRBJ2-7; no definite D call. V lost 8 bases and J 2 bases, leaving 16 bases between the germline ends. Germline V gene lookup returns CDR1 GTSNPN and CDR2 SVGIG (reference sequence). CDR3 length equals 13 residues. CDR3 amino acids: CARSGLSPYEQYF. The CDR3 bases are TGTGCCCGGTCGGGCCTCAGTCCCTACGAGCAGTACTTC.

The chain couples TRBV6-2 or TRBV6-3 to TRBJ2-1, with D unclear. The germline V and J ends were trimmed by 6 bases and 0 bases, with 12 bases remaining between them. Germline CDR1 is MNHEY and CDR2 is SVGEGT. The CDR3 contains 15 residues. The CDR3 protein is CASSSDANSYNEQFF. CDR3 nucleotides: TGTGCCAGCAGCTCGGACGCAAACTCCTACAATGAGCAGTTCTTC.

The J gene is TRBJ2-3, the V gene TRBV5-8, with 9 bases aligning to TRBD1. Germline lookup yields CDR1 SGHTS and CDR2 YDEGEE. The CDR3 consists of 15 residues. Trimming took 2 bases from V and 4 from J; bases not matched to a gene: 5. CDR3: CASSFTGGAADTQYF. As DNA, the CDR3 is TGTGCCAGCAGCTTTACAGGGGGCGCGGCAGATACGCAGTATTTT.

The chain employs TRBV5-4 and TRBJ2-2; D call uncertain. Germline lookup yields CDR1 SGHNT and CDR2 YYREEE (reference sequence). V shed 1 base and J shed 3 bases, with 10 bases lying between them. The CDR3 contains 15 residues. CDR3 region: CASSLPRTDTGELFF. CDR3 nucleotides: TGTGCCAGCAGCTTGCCCAGGACGGACACCGGGGAGCTGTTTTTT.

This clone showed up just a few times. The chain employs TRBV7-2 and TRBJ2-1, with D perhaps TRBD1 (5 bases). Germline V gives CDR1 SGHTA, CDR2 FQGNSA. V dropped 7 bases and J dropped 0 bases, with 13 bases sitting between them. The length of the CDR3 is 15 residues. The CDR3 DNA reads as TGTGCCAGCACAGGGTCCCTAGGCTCCTACAATGAGCAGTTCTTC. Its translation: CASTGSLGSYNEQFF.

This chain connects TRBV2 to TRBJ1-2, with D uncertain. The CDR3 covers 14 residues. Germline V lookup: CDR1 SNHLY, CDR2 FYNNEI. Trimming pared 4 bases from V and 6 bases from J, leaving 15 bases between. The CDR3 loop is CASSGSRPTDGYTF. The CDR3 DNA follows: TGTGCCAGCAGTGGCTCTCGTCCGACGGATGGCTACACCTTC.

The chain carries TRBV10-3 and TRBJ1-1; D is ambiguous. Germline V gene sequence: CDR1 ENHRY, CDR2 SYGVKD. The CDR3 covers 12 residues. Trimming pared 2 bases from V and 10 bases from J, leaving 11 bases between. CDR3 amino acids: CAISEDAGRAFF. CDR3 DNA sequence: TGTGCCATCAGTGAGGATGCGGGGAGAGCTTTCTTT.

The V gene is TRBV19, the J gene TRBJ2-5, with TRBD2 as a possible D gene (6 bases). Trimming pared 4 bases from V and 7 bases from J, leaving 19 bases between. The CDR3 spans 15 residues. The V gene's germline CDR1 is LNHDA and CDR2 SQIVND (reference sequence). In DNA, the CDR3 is TGTGCCAGTAGTACCCCGGGAGCCCGGTTAGGGACCCAGTACTTC. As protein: CASSTPGARLGTQYF.

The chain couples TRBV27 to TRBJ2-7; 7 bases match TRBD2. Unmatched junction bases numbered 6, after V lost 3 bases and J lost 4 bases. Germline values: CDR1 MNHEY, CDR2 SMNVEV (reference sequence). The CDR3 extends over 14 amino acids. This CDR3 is CASSFGGFGYEQYF. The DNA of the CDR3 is TGTGCCAGCAGTTTCGGGGGGTTTGGGTACGAGCAGTACTTC.

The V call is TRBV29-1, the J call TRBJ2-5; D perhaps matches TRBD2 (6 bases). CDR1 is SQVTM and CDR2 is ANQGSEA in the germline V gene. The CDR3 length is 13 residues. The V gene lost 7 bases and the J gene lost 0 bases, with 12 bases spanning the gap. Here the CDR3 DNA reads TGCAGCGCCCGGAGGGACTACCAAGAGACCCAGTACTTC. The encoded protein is CSARRDYQETQYF.

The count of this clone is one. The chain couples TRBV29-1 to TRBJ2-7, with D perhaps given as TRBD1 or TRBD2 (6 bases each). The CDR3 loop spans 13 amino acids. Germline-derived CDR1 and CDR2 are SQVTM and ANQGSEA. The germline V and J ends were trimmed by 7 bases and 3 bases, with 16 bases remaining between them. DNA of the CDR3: TGCAGCGCCGTGGGGGGCGCGGGCTACGAGCAGTACTTC. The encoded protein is CSAVGGAGYEQYF.

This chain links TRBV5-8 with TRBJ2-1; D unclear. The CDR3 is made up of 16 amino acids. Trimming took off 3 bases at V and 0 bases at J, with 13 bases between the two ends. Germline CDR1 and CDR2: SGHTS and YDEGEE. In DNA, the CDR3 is TGTGCCAGCAGCTCATATGCCTCAAGCTCCTACAATGAGCAGTTCTTC. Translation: CASSSYASSSYNEQFF.

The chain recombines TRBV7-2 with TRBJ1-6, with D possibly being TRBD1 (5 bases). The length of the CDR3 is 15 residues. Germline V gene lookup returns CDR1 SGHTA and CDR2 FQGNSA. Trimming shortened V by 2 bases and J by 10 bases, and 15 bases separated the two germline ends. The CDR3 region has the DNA TGTGCCAGCAGCTTACAGCCAGGGATCATCTCACCCCTCCACTTT. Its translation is CASSLQPGIISPLHF.

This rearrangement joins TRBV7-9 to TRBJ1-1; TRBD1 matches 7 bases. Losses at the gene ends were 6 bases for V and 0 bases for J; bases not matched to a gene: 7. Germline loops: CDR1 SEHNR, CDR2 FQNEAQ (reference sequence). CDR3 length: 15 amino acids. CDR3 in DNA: TGTGCCAGCAGACCTCCGGGACAGCTGAACACTGAAGCTTTCTTT. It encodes CASRPPGQLNTEAFF.

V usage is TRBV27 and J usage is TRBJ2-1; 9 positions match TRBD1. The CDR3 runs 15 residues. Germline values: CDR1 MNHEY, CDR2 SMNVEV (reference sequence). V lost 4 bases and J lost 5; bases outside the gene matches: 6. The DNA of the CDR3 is TGTGCCAGCAGTTCCTGGACAGGGGCCCACAATGAGCAGTTCTTC. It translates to CASSSWTGAHNEQFF.

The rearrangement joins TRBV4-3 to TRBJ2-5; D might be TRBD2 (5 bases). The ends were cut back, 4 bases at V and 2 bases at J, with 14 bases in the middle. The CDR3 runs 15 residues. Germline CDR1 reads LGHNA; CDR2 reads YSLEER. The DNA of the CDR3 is TGCGCCAGCAGCCCAACTTGGTCGGGGCAAGAGACCCAGTACTTC. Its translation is CASSPTWSGQETQYF.

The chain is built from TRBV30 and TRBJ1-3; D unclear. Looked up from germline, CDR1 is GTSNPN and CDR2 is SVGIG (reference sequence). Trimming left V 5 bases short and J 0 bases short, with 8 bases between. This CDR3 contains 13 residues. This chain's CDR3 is CAWDKSSGNTIYF. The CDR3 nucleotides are TGTGCCTGGGACAAGAGCTCTGGAAACACCATATATTTT.

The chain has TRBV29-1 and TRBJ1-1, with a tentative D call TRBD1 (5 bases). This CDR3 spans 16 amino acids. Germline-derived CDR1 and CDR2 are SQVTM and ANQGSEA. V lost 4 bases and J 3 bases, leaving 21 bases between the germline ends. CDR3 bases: TGCAGCGTTGGGGCAGGGTTCTTTGGTGTGGACACTGAAGCTTTCTTT. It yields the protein CSVGAGFFGVDTEAFF.

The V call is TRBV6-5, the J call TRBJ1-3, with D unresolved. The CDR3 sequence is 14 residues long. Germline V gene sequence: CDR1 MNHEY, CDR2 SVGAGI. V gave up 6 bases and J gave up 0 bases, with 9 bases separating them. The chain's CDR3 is CASSTGASGNTIYF. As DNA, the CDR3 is TGTGCCAGCAGCACGGGTGCCTCTGGAAACACCATATATTTT.